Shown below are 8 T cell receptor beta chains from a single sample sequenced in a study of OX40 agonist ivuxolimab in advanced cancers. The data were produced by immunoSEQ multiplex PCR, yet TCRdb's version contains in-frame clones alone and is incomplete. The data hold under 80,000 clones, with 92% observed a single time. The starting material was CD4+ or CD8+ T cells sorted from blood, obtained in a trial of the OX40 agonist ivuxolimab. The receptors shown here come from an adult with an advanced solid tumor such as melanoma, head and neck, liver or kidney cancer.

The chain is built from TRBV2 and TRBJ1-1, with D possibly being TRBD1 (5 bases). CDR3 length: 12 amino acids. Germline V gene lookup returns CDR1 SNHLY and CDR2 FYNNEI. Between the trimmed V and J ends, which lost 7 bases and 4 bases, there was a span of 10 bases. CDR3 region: CASNQGLTEAFF. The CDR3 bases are TGTGCCAGCAACCAGGGACTCACTGAAGCTTTCTTT.

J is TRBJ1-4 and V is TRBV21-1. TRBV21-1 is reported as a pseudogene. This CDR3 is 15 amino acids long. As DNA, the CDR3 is TGTGCCAGCAGCAAAGGAGGCAGCGTTAATGAAAAACTGTTTTTT. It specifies CASSKGGSVNEKLFF.

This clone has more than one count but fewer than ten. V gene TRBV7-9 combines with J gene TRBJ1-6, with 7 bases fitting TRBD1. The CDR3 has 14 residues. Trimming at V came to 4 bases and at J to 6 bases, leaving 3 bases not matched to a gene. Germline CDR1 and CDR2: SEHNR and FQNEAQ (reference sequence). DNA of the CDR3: TGTGCCAGCAGCTCGGGGGACAGTAATTCACCCCTCCACTTT. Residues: CASSSGDSNSPLHF.

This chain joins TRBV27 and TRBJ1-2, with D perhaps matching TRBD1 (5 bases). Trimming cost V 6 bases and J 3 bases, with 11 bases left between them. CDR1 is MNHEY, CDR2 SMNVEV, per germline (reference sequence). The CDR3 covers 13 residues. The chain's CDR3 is CASSPGLHYGYTF. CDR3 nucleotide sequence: TGTGCCAGCAGCCCGGGACTACACTATGGCTACACCTTC.

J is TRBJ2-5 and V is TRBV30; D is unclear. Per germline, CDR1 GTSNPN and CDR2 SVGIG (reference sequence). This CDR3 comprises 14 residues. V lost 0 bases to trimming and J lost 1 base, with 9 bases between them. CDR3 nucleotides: TGTGCCTGGAGTGTGCTCAGCCCCCAAGAGACCCAGTACTTC. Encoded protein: CAWSVLSPQETQYF.

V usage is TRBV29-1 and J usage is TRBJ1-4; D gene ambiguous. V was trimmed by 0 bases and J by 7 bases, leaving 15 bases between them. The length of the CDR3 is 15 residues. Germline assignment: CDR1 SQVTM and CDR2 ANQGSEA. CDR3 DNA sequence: TGCAGCGTTGAAGATCTACGGGCGGATGGTGAAAAACTGTTTTTT. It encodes CSVEDLRADGEKLFF. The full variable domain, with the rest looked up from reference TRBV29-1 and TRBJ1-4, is SAVISQKPSRDICQRGTSLTIQCQVDSQVTMMFWYRQQPGQSLTLIATANQGSEATYESGFVIDKFPISRPNLTFSTLTVSNMSPEDSSIYLCSVEDLRADGEKLFFGSGTQLSVL.

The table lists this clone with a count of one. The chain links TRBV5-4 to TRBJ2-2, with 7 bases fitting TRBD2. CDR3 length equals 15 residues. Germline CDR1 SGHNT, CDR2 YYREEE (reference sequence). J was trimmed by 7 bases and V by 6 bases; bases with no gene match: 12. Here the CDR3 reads CASNNYGGFGGELFF. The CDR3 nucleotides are TGTGCCAGCAACAACTACGGGGGGTTTGGCGGGGAGCTGTTTTTT. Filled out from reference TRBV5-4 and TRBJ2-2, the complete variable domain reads ETGVTQSPTHLIKTRGQQVTLRCSSQSGHNTVSWYQQALGQGPQFIFQYYREEENGRGNFPPRFSGLQFPNYSSELNVNALELDDSALYLCASNNYGGFGGELFFGEGSRLTVL.

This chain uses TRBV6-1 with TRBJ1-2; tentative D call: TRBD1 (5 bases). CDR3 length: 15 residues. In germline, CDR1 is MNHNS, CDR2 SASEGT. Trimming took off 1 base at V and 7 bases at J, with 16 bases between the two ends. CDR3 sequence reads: CASSEGTGALFGYTF. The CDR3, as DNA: TGTGCCAGCAGTGAAGGTACAGGAGCGTTATTTGGCTACACCTTC.